The 25 T cell receptor beta chains in this list originate from one sample, sequenced in a study of blood T cell repertoires in COVID-19. The method was immunoSEQ multiplex PCR; TCRdb's version includes in-frame clones alone and lacks a portion of them. The top ten clones hold 6% to 8% of a sample with some 350,000 clones, around nine tenths of them seen once. Source material: peripheral blood. The origin of the receptors is a woman between 70 and 85 years old with COVID-19, enrolled during active disease.

The chain uses TRBV4-3 and TRBJ1-1; D is ambiguous. Trimming removed 4 bases from V and 7 bases from J, with 16 bases in between. This CDR3 comprises 14 residues. The germline V gene has CDR1 LGHNA and CDR2 YSLEER. CDR3 region: CASSPRGIGDEAFF. CDR3 DNA sequence: TGCGCCAGCAGCCCTCGAGGAATCGGGGATGAAGCTTTCTTT.

The V and J genes are TRBV19 and TRBJ2-5, with 7 nucleotides matching TRBD2. In germline, CDR1 is LNHDA, CDR2 SQIVND (reference sequence). After removal of 5 bases from V and 4 bases from J, the junction contained 1 base not matched to a gene. The CDR3 spans 12 residues. The CDR3 sequence: CASSPGGETQYF. The CDR3 region has the DNA TGTGCCAGTAGTCCGGGGGGAGAGACCCAGTACTTC.

The J gene is TRBJ1-2, the V gene TRBV4-1; D gene uncertain. V lost 3 bases and J lost 4, with 12 bases in between. The CDR3 has 14 amino acids. Germline V gene data show CDR1 as MGHRA and CDR2 as YSYEKL. The CDR3 is CASSQNEGSYGYTF. In DNA, the CDR3 is TGCGCCAGCAGCCAGAATGAGGGCTCCTATGGCTACACCTTC.

Only one count was recorded for this clone. The rearrangement joins TRBV28 to TRBJ1-2; 11 bases are shared with TRBD1. The CDR3 totals 14 residues. Germline V lookup: CDR1 MDHEN, CDR2 SYDVKM. J gave up 7 bases and V 8 bases, and 9 bases lay outside the gene matches. The CDR3 loop reads CASVISGTGGGYTF. In DNA form, the CDR3 reads TGTGCCAGCGTTATTTCCGGGACAGGGGGTGGCTACACCTTC.

The chain has TRBV7-2 and TRBJ2-7; the D is unclear. This CDR3 has 13 residues. The V and J ends lost 4 bases and 3 bases respectively, with 10 bases between them. Germline values: CDR1 SGHTA, CDR2 FQGNSA. Here the CDR3 reads CASSSEYHYEQYF. As DNA, the CDR3 is TGTGCCAGCAGCTCCGAGTACCACTACGAGCAGTACTTC.

This chain uses TRBV7-2 with TRBJ1-2, with a possible D match to TRBD1 (5 bases). Per the germline V gene, CDR1 is SGHTA and CDR2 is FQGNSA. This CDR3 comprises 12 residues. V was cut by 6 bases and J by 5 bases, with 10 bases left in between. CDR3 nucleotides: TGTGCCAGCAGATTGGCAGGGTATGGCTACACCTTC. Protein: CASRLAGYGYTF.

This chain uses TRBV5-1 with TRBJ2-2, with 9 bases lining up with TRBD1. The CDR3 runs 15 residues. CDR1 is SGHRS and CDR2 is YFSETQ in the germline V gene. The junction had 3 bases not matched to a gene; V was cut back by 4 bases and J by 2 bases. The CDR3 is CASSRGQGNTGELFF. CDR3 DNA: TGCGCCAGCAGCCGGGGACAGGGTAACACCGGGGAGCTGTTTTTT.

The V gene is TRBV4-3, the J gene TRBJ1-2, with D hard to call. Germline V gives CDR1 LGHNA, CDR2 YSLEER. The CDR3 is 14 residues long. Between the trimmed V and J ends, which lost 0 bases and 6 bases, there was a span of 11 bases. The CDR3 DNA sequence: TGCGCCAGCAGCCAAGACCCAGAAGATGATGGCTACACCTTC. As protein: CASSQDPEDDGYTF.

The rearrangement links TRBV28 to TRBJ2-1, with 8 bases aligning to TRBD2. The CDR3 runs 16 residues. Germline CDR1 and CDR2: MDHEN and SYDVKM. V shed 5 bases and J 2 bases; nucleotides not matched to a gene: 8. The CDR3 region is CASSPEGRGAYNEQFF. The CDR3 DNA follows: TGTGCCAGCAGTCCCGAGGGGCGGGGGGCCTACAATGAGCAGTTCTTC. Complete variable domain (other parts from reference TRBV28 and TRBJ2-1): DVKVTQSSRYLVKRTGEKVFLECVQDMDHENMFWYRQDPGLGLRLIYFSYDVKMKEKGDIPEGYSVSREKKERFSLILESASTNQTSMYLCASSPEGRGAYNEQFFGPGTRLTVL.

The chain employs TRBV10-3 and TRBJ1-4; 7 bases map to TRBD1. CDR1 and CDR2 from the germline V gene are ENHRY and SYGVKD. The length of the CDR3 is 14 residues. Trimming cost V 6 bases and J 0 bases; bases outside gene matches: 1. The CDR3 here is CAIRGTATNEKLFF. DNA for the CDR3: TGTGCCATCAGGGGGACAGCAACTAATGAAAAACTGTTTTTT.

CDR3 in amino acids: CASSRDTQYF. The CDR3 DNA sequence: TGTGCCAGCAGCCGAGATACGCAGTATTTT. J is TRBJ2-3 and V is TRBV12-3 or TRBV12-4, with D hard to call. V lost 6 bases to trimming and J lost 5 bases, with 3 bases between them. The CDR3 extends over 10 amino acids.

The rearrangement links TRBV5-1 to TRBJ1-3, with TRBD1 as a possible D gene (5 bases). Germline lookup yields CDR1 SGHRS and CDR2 YFSETQ. There are 14 residues in the CDR3. V was clipped by 4 bases and J by 5 bases, with 13 bases between them. The CDR3, as DNA: TGCGCCAGCAGCGGGGCAGTAGACCGAAACACCATATATTTT. It encodes CASSGAVDRNTIYF.

The gene calls are TRBV28 and TRBJ2-5; 10 bases map to TRBD1. Germline CDR1 and CDR2: MDHEN and SYDVKM. V lost 3 bases and J lost 4; bases outside the gene matches: 14. This CDR3 is 18 amino acids long. CDR3 protein: CASSLGGQGPLGLETQYF. The CDR3 DNA reads TGTGCCAGCAGTTTGGGGGGACAGGGGCCTTTGGGGCTAGAGACCCAGTACTTC.

The CDR3, as DNA: TGTGCCAGTAGTATATGGGGGCCCGGGGAGCTGTTTTTT. Its translation is CASSIWGPGELFF. The genes are TRBV19 and TRBJ2-2, with D possibly matching TRBD1 (6 bases). Trimming removed 2 bases at V and 6 bases at J, with 7 bases between. Germline V gives CDR1 LNHDA, CDR2 SQIVND (reference sequence). This CDR3 is built from 13 residues.

The chain is built from TRBV5-1 and TRBJ2-5; no firm D call. Germline V gives CDR1 SGHRS, CDR2 YFSETQ. The ends were cut back, 4 bases at V and 2 bases at J, with 12 bases in the middle. The CDR3 contains 14 residues. Here the CDR3 reads CASSIQNHQETQYF. CDR3 coding DNA: TGCGCCAGCAGCATTCAGAACCATCAAGAGACCCAGTACTTC.

About this clone: The same CDR3 also results from other DNA sequences found in this sample. The chain has TRBV24-1 and TRBJ2-7; 11 nucleotides align to TRBD1. Germline V lookup: CDR1 KGHDR, CDR2 SFDVKD. With V trimmed by 2 bases and J by 1 base, 3 bases remained unmatched. The CDR3 covers 16 residues. DNA for the CDR3: TGTGCCACCAGTGATTCCGGGACAGGGGGATCCTACGAGCAGTACTTC. Amino acids: CATSDSGTGGSYEQYF.

This sequence joins TRBV7-2 and TRBJ2-5; D may be TRBD2 (5 bases). The germline gives CDR1 SGHTA, CDR2 FQGNSA. The CDR3 spans 12 residues. V lost 9 bases and J 5 bases, leaving 13 bases between the germline ends. The CDR3 loop reads CASSSGVETQYF. The CDR3, as DNA: TGTGCCAGTTCGAGCGGTGTTGAGACCCAGTACTTC.

The chain carries TRBV20-1 and TRBJ1-2; 7 nucleotides match TRBD1. Germline V gene lookup returns CDR1 DFQATT and CDR2 SNEGSKA (reference sequence). The CDR3 is 11 residues long. V was pared by 6 bases and J by 10 bases, with 8 bases of the junction left unmatched. The CDR3 bases are TGCAGTGCCCTTTGGCAGGGGGACTACACCTTC. Translating it yields CSALWQGDYTF.

Written as DNA, the CDR3 is TGTGCCACCAGTGATCGCAGGGGGCAGGAAGAGACCCAGTACTTC. This sequence encodes CATSDRRGQEETQYF. The V gene is TRBV24-1, the J gene TRBJ2-5; 8 bases agree with TRBD1. The CDR3 is 15 residues long. Germline CDR1 and CDR2: KGHDR and SFDVKD. Losses at the gene ends were 3 bases for V and 3 bases for J; bases not matched to a gene: 5.

The chain recombines TRBV27 with TRBJ1-1; 11 bases align to TRBD1. V lost 5 bases to trimming and J lost 1 base; unmatched junction nucleotides: 6. Germline assignment: CDR1 MNHEY and CDR2 SMNVEV (reference sequence). The CDR3 covers 16 residues. CDR3 sequence: CASSIGQGAPNTEAFF. CDR3 nucleotides: TGTGCCAGCAGTATAGGACAGGGGGCACCGAACACTGAAGCTTTCTTT.

This clone was observed once. CDR3 residues: CASSKRAPCQASTNEKLFF. As DNA, the CDR3 is TGTGCCAGCAGCAAACGTGCCCCTTGTCAGGCCTCAACTAATGAAAAACTGTTTTTT. The chain recombines TRBV21-1 with TRBJ1-4; TRBD1 was called by the table and not checked on the DNA. TRBV21-1 is classified as a pseudogene. CDR3 length: 19 residues.

A remark on this clone: Distinct nucleotide sequences in the sample also encode this CDR3. The V gene is TRBV5-1, the J gene TRBJ2-5; D unclear. The germline V gene has CDR1 SGHRS and CDR2 YFSETQ. V shed 0 bases and J shed 1 base, with 4 bases lying between them. This CDR3 is 13 amino acids long. CDR3 bases: TGCGCCAGCAGCTTGGCGGTCCAAGAGACCCAGTACTTC. This codes for CASSLAVQETQYF.

The CDR3 bases are TGTGCCAGCGGCCACTACGAGCAGTACTTC. Translating gives CASGHYEQYF. The chain couples TRBV27 to TRBJ2-7; D is unclear. Germline lookup yields CDR1 MNHEY and CDR2 SMNVEV (reference sequence). There are 10 residues in the CDR3. V gave up 8 bases and J gave up 3 bases, with 5 bases separating them.

The CDR3 DNA reads TGTGCCAGCAGTTTTACAGCTTACAATGAGCAGTTCTTC. Protein product: CASSFTAYNEQFF. The chain is built from TRBV12-3 or TRBV12-4 and TRBJ2-1; no firm D call. The length of the CDR3 is 13 residues. V was cut by 3 bases and J by 4 bases, with 7 bases left in between.

J is TRBJ2-2 and V is TRBV27, with D hard to call. In germline, CDR1 is MNHEY, CDR2 SMNVEV (reference sequence). V lost 5 bases, J lost 0 bases, and 4 bases lay in between. There are 13 residues in the CDR3. The CDR3 sequence: CASSVTNTGELFF. The CDR3 DNA sequence: TGTGCCAGCAGTGTCACGAACACCGGGGAGCTGTTTTTT.